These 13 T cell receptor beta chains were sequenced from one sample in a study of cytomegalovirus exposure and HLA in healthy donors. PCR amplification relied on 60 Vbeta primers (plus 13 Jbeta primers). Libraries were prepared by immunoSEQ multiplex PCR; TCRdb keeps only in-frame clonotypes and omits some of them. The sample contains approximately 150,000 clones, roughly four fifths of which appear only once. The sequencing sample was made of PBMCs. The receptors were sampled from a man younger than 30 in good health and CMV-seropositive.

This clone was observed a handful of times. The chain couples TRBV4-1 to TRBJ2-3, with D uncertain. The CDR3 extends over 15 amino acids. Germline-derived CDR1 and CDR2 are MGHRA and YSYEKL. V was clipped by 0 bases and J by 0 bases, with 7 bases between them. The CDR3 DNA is TGCGCCAGCAGCCAAGATCAGACTAGCACAGATACGCAGTATTTT. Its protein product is CASSQDQTSTDTQYF.

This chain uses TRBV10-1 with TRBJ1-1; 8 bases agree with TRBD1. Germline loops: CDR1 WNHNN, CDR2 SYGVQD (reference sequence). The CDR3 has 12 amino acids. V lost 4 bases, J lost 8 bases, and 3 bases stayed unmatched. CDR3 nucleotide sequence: TGCGCCAGCAGTGTTGGACAGGGAGAAGCTTTCTTT. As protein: CASSVGQGEAFF.

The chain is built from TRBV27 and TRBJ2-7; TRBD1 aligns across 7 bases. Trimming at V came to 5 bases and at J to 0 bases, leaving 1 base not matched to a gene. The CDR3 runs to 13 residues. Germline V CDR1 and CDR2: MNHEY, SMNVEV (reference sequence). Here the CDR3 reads CASSDRASYEQYF. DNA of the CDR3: TGTGCCAGCAGTGACAGGGCCTCCTACGAGCAGTACTTC.

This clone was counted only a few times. CDR3 sequence reads: CASTARAGDYGYTF. CDR3 nucleotides: TGTGCCAGTACCGCAAGAGCAGGGGACTATGGCTACACCTTC. The chain has TRBV19 and TRBJ1-2; possibly TRBD1 for D (6 bases). Germline V CDR1 and CDR2: LNHDA, SQIVND (reference sequence). This CDR3 comprises 14 residues. Trimming took off 7 bases at V and 3 bases at J, with 15 bases between the two ends.

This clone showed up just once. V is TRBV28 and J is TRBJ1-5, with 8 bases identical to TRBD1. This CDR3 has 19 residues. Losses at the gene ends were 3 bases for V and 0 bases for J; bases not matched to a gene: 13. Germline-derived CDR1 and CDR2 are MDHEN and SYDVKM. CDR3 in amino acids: CASSFRQGISSYSNQPQHF. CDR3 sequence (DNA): TGTGCCAGCAGTTTTCGACAGGGGATTTCCTCTTATAGCAATCAGCCCCAGCATTTT.

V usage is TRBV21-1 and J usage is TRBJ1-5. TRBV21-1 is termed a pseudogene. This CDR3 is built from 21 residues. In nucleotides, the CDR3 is TGTGCCAGCAGCAAAGGGGGGGGAGGAGGGTCAACTTATGAGGGCAATCAGCCCCAGCATTTT. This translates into CASSKGGGGGSTYEGNQPQHF.

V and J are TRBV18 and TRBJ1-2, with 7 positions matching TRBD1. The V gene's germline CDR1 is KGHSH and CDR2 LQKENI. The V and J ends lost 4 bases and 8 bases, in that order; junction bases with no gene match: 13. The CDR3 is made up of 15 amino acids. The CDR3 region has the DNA TGTGCCAGCTCACTAGGTATACAACAGGGGTACGGCTACACCTTC. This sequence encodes CASSLGIQQGYGYTF.

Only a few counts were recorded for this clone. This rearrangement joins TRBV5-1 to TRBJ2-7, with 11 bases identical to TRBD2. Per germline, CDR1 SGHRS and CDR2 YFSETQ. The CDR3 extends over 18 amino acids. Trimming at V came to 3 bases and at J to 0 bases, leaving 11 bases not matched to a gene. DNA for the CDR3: TGCGCCAGCAGCTCCCCCGGGACTAGCGGCTTAAGCTCCTACGAGCAGTACTTC. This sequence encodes CASSSPGTSGLSSYEQYF.

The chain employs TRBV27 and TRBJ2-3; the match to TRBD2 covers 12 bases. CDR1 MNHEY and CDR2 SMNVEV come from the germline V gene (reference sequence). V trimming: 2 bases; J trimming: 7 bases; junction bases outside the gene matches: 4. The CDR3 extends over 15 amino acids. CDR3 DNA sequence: TGTGCCAGCAGTTTACCCGGACTAGCGGGAAATACGCAGTATTTT. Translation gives CASSLPGLAGNTQYF.

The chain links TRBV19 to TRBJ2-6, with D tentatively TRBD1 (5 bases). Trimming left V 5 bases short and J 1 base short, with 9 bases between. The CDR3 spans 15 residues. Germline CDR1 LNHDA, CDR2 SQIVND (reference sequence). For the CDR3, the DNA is TGTGCCAGTAGTCTCAGACAGTCTGGGGCCAACGTCCTGACTTTC. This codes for CASSLRQSGANVLTF.

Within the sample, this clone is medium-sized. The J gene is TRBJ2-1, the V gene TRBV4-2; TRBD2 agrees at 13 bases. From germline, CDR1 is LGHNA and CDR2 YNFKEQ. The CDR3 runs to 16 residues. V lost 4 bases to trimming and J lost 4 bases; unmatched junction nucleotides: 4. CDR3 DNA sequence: TGTGCCAGCAGCCCATCGGGACTAGCGGGATACAATGAGCAGTTCTTC. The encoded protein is CASSPSGLAGYNEQFF.

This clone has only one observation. CDR3 in DNA: TGCGCCAGCAGCCAAGTGGCGGGAGCTTCCTACGAGCAGTACTTC. As protein: CASSQVAGASYEQYF. The genes are TRBV4-1 and TRBJ2-7, with TRBD2 identical over 7 bases. Trimming removed 1 base from V and 1 base from J; junction bases left unmatched: 4. The CDR3 loop spans 15 amino acids. Germline CDR1 reads MGHRA; CDR2 reads YSYEKL.

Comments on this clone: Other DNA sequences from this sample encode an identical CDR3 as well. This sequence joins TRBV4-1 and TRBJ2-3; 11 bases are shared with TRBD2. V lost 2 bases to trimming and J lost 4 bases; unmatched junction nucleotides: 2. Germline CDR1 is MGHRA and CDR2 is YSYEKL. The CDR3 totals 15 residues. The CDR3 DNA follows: TGCGCCAGCAGCCAACTAGCGGGAGGCCCAGATACGCAGTATTTT. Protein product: CASSQLAGGPDTQYF.